This T cell receptor beta chain was retrieved from a study of shared clonotypes between healthy human individuals. To note about this clone: Its target is unknown.

Study-wide points: Memory subsets generally showed lower estimated richness than naive subsets. Blood alone was sampled, and tissue repertoires likely differ. Approximately 4.6% of naive CD4 clonotypes were shared across four donors. How much donors shared clonotypes was expected to be affected by sequencing depth.

Data came from immunoSEQ multiplex PCR; TCRdb stores just in-frame clones and leaves some out. The repertoire holds 1,400,000 or so clones, with approximately 98.5% as singletons. V was trimmed by 4 bases and J by 3 bases, leaving 14 bases between them. Germline-derived CDR1 and CDR2 are SGHNT and YYREEE (reference sequence). This CDR3 contains 14 residues. Sequencing used naive CD4+ T cells sorted from blood. Subset meaning: CD45RA+ positively selected. The rearrangement links TRBV5-4 to TRBJ2-7; D is perhaps TRBD2 (6 bases). This sequence originates from a man between 25 and 39 years old in good health. The CDR3 coding sequence is TGTGCCAGCAGCCTAAGGCCGGGGGTCTACGAGCAGTACTTC. This translates into CASSLRPGVYEQYF.